Listed here are 13 T cell receptor beta chains from one sample, sequenced in a study of tumor-infiltrating lymphocytes in glioblastoma multiforme. Multiple V-beta primers and a C-beta primer amplified TCRB from RNA. TCRdb itself ran the multiplex PCR reads through MiXCR, one entry per CDR3 protein. This sample has under 35,000 distinct CDR3 sequences, with more than 55% found just once. The specimen sequenced was brain tumor tissue. These TCRs come from a male donor with glioblastoma.

This clonotype was observed once. The junction departs from the called germline gene at one end, perhaps through a read error. V usage is TRBV11-2 and J usage is TRBJ2-3, with D uncertain. Looked up from germline, CDR1 is SGHAT and CDR2 is FQNNGV. The CDR3 has 15 residues. The CDR3 loop reads CASSLDRAVKDTQYF. DNA for the CDR3: TGTGCCAGCAGCCTAGATAGGGCAGTCAAAGATACGCAGTATTTT.

This clonotype appeared a single time. A junction boundary mismatches the germline segment, possibly from a read error. The V call is TRBV29-1, the J call TRBJ1-6, with TRBD1 matching over 7 bases. This CDR3 spans 13 amino acids. Germline assignment: CDR1 SQVTM and CDR2 ANQGSEA. Written as DNA, the CDR3 is TGCAGCGTTGCGAGGGACAGAAAATCACCTCTCCACTTT. The encoded protein is CSVARDRKSPLHF.

This clonotype was seen repeatedly, ten times or more. The chain has TRBV13 and TRBJ1-4; D unresolved. CDR3 length: 14 amino acids. Germline V lookup: CDR1 PRHDT, CDR2 FYEKMQ (reference sequence). V was clipped by 5 bases and J by 3 bases, with 10 bases between them. The CDR3 loop is CASSPRAANEKLFF. In DNA form, the CDR3 reads TGTGCCAGCAGCCCAAGGGCCGCTAATGAAAAACTGTTTTTT.

This clonotype came up a few times. This could be a read error, since a much larger clone is one nucleotide away. The V gene is TRBV5-1, the J gene TRBJ1-2, with a tentative D call TRBD1 (6 bases). Germline assignment: CDR1 SGHRS and CDR2 YFSETQ. The CDR3 sequence is 14 residues long. Trimming pared 6 bases from V and 4 bases from J, leaving 16 bases between. For the CDR3, the DNA is TGCGCCAGCAAGGACAGCCCTACGGGCTATGGCTACACCTTC. This gives the protein CASKDSPTGYGYTF.

This clonotype was found many times. This rearrangement joins TRBV20-1 to TRBJ2-3; 8 bases agree with TRBD2. With 0 bases clipped from V and 2 bases from J, the junction kept 4 bases outside the gene matches. The CDR3 is 15 residues long. CDR1 DFQATT and CDR2 SNEGSKA come from the germline V gene (reference sequence). The CDR3 DNA reads as TGCAGTGCTAGAGATGAGCGGGAGATCACAGATACGCAGTATTTT. Translation: CSARDEREITDTQYF.

Points on this clonotype: This CDR3 is missing its conserved last phenylalanine or tryptophan, likely due to a read error. V is TRBV20-1 and J is TRBJ2-5, with TRBD2 matching 11 bases. The CDR3 is 15 amino acids. CDR1 is DFQATT, CDR2 SNEGSKA, per germline (reference sequence). The CDR3 nucleotides read TGCAATGCTAGAGATTTGGGACTAGCGGAAGAGACTCAGTACCTC. It encodes CNARDLGLAEETQYL.

The gene calls are TRBV7-3 and TRBJ2-2; 7 bases are shared with TRBD1. Germline V gives CDR1 SGHTA, CDR2 FQGTGA. CDR3 length equals 14 residues. Trimming cost V 5 bases and J 7 bases; bases outside gene matches: 7. The CDR3 nucleotides are TGTGCCAGCAGCCCGGGGACAGAAAGCGGGGAGCTGTTTTTT. This gives the protein CASSPGTESGELFF.

The sample holds a few counts of this clonotype. This sequence joins TRBV11-2 and TRBJ2-2; no reliable D call. CDR3 length equals 14 residues. CDR1 is SGHAT, CDR2 FQNNGV, per germline. Trimming left V 4 bases short and J 6 bases short, with 12 bases between. This CDR3 reads CASSSPRAAGELFF. The CDR3 nucleotides are TGTGCCAGCAGCTCCCCTAGGGCCGCCGGGGAGCTGTTTTTT.

As to this clonotype: At one end, the junction sequence differs from germline, possibly due to a read error. The rearrangement links TRBV11-3 to TRBJ2-1; D remains unclear. Looked up from germline, CDR1 is SGHNT and CDR2 is YENEEA. This CDR3 has 12 amino acids. CDR3 residues: CASSLVPYEQFF. In nucleotides, the CDR3 is TGTGCCAGTAGCTTGGTTCCCTATGAGCAGTTCTTC.

Concerning this clonotype itself: It is likely a read error, because the conserved phenylalanine at the end of the CDR3 is missing. The chain couples TRBV6-1 to TRBJ1-1; D remains ambiguous. There are 11 residues in the CDR3. The germline CDR1 and CDR2 sequences are MNHNS and SASEGT. The CDR3 DNA reads as TGTGCCAGCGCGATGAACACTGAGGCTTTCTCT. It yields the protein CASAMNTEAFS.

This chain links TRBV11-2 with TRBJ2-1, with TRBD1 as a possible D gene (6 bases). CDR3 size: 14 residues. V was clipped by 2 bases and J by 7 bases, with 12 bases between them. Germline V lookup: CDR1 SGHAT, CDR2 FQNNGV. The CDR3, as DNA: TGTGCCAGCAGCTTAATGGATCAGGGGAATGAGCAGTTCTTC. Amino acids: CASSLMDQGNEQFF. Filled out from reference TRBV11-2 and TRBJ2-1, the complete variable domain reads EAGVAQSPRYKIIEKRQSVAFWCNPISGHATLYWYQQILGQGPKLLIQFQNNGVVDDSQLPKDRFSAERLKGVDSTLKIQPAKLEDSAVYLCASSLMDQGNEQFFGPGTRLTVL.

The rearrangement links TRBV20-1 to TRBJ2-7; a weak D match, TRBD2 (5 bases). V lost 6 bases to trimming and J lost 5 bases, with 14 bases between them. From germline, CDR1 is DFQATT and CDR2 SNEGSKA (reference sequence). The CDR3 covers 12 residues. CDR3: CSAKRGRDEQYF. The CDR3 bases are TGCAGTGCCAAGAGAGGGCGGGACGAGCAGTACTTC.

There are a few counts of this clonotype. The chain has TRBV6-2 or TRBV6-3 and TRBJ2-1; D is possibly TRBD2 (7 bases). Per the germline V gene, CDR1 is MNHEY and CDR2 is SVGEGT. Trimming cost V 2 bases and J 8 bases, with 13 bases left between them. The CDR3 consists of 14 residues. CDR3 residues: CASSYVPGGDEQFF. The CDR3 nucleotides read TGTGCCAGCAGTTACGTCCCGGGGGGCGATGAGCAGTTCTTC.